The sequence of this T cell receptor beta chain was determined in a study of T-cell reconstitution after alpha-beta-depleted transplantation in children. V was trimmed by 5 bases and J by 10 bases, leaving 12 bases between them. Germline V CDR1 and CDR2: SGHTA, FQGNSA. CDR3 length: 12 residues. Unique molecular identifiers were used in preparing the TCRbeta library. TCRdb analysed the PCR reads with MiXCR anew, one entry per CDR3 protein. The data show approximately 83,000 distinct CDR3 sequences, about 8% seen once. This clonotype showed up many times. The sequence was obtained from a human donor who donated a stem cell graft to a child with congenital amegakaryocytic thrombocytopenia. The chain joins TRBV7-2 to TRBJ2-1; TRBD2 is a possible D gene (5 bases). Sequencing was performed on PBMCs from the stem cell graft donor, taken from the stem cell graft. CDR3 sequence (DNA): TGTGCCAGCAGCCTCCAGACGGGAGAGCAGTTCTTC. Translation gives CASSLQTGEQFF.